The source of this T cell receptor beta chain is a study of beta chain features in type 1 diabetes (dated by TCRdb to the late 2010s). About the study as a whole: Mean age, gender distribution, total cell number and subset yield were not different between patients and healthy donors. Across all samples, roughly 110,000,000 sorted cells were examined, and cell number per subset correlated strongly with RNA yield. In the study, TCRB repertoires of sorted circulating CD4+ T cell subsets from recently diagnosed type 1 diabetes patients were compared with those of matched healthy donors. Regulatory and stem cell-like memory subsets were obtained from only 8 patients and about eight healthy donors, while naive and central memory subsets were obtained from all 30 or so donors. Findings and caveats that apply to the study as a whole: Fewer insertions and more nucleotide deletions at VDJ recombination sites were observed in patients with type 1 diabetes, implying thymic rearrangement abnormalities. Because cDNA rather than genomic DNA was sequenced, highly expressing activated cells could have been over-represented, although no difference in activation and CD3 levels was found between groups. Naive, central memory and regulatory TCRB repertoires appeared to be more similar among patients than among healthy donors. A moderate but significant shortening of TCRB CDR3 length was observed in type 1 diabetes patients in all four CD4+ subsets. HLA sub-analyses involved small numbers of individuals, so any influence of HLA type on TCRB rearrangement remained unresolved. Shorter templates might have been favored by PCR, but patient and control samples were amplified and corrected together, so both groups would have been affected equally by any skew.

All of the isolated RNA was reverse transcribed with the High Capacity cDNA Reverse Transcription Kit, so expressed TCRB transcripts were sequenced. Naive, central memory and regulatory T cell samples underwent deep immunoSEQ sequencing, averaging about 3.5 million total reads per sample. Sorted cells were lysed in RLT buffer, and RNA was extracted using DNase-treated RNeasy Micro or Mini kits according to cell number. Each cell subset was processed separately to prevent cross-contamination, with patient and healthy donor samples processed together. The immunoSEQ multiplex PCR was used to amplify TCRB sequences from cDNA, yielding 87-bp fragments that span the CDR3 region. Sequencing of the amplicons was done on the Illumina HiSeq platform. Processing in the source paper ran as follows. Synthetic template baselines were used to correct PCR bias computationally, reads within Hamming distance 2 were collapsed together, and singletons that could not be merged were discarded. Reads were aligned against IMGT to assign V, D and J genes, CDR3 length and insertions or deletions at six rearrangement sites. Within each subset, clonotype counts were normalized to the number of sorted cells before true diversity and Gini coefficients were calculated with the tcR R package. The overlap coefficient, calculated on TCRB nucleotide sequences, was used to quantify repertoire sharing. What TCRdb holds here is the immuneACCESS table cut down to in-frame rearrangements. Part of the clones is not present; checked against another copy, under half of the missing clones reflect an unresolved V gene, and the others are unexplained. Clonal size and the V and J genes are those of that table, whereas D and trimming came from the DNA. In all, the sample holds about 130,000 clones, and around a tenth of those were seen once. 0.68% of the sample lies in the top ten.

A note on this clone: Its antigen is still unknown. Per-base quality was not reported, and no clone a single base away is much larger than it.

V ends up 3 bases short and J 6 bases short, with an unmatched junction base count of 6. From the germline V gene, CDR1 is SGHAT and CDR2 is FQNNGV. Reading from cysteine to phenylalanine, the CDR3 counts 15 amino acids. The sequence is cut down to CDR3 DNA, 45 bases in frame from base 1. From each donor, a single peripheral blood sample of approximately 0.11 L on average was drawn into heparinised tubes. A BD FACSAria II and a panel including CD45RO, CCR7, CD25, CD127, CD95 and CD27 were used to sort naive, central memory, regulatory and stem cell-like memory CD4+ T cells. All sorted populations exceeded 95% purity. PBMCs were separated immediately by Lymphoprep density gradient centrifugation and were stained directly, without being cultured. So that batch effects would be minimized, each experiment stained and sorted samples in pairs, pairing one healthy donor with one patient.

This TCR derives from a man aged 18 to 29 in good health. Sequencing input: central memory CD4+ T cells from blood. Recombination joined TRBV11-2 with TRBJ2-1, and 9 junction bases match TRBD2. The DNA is TGTGCCAGCAGCTTCTTCGCGGGGGGGCTCAATGAGCAGTTCTTC. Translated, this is CASSFFAGGLNEQFF. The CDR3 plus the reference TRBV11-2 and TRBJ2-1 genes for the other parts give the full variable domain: EAGVAQSPRYKIIEKRQSVAFWCNPISGHATLYWYQQILGQGPKLLIQFQNNGVVDDSQLPKDRFSAERLKGVDSTLKIQPAKLEDSAVYLCASSFFAGGLNEQFFGPGTRLTVL.